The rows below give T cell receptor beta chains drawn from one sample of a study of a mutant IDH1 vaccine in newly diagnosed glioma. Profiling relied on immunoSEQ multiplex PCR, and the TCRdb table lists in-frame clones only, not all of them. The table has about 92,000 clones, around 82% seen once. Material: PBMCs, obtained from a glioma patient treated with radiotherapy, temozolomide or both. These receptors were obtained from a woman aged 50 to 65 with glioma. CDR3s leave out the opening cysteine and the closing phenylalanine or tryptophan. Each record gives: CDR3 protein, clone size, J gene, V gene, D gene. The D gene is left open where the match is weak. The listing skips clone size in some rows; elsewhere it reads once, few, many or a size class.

CDR3: ASWDTQGSPLH
size: NA
J: TRBJ1-6
V: TRBV5-1
D: NA

CDR3: ASSLHSRDRGGYT
size: NA
J: TRBJ1-2
V: TRBV11-2
D: TRBD1

CDR3: ASTDRRGGGSLDEQY
size: NA
J: TRBJ2-7
V: TRBV2
D: TRBD2

CDR3: ASNVGSGGINEQF
size: NA
J: TRBJ2-1
V: TRBV5-1
D: TRBD2

CDR3: ATGGVNEKLF
size: NA
J: TRBJ1-4
V: TRBV19
D: NA

CDR3: ASSWDRDTYEQY
size: NA
J: TRBJ2-7
V: TRBV5-4
D: TRBD1

CDR3: ASSYTRGNTEAF
size: once
J: TRBJ1-1
V: TRBV6-5
D: NA

CDR3: ASSVGAVYNSPLH
size: NA
J: TRBJ1-6
V: TRBV2
D: NA

CDR3: ASSQDPSGGRADTQY
size: NA
J: TRBJ2-3
V: TRBV4-1
D: TRBD2

CDR3: ASSSTGTAKNIQY
size: NA
J: TRBJ2-4
V: TRBV7-2
D: NA

CDR3: ASSEQIDGSLNYGYT
size: once
J: TRBJ1-2
V: TRBV6-1
D: NA

CDR3: ASSFGNTEAF
size: NA
J: TRBJ1-1
V: TRBV5-1
D: NA

CDR3: ASSLDGVAF
size: NA
J: TRBJ1-1
V: TRBV5-1
D: NA

CDR3: ASSSNPPQAPYGYT
size: NA
J: TRBJ1-2
V: TRBV7-8
D: NA

CDR3: ASSLLSPTNEKLF
size: NA
J: TRBJ1-4
V: TRBV7-7
D: NA

CDR3: ASSLISGVAPGANVLT
size: few
J: TRBJ2-6
V: TRBV5-1
D: NA

CDR3: ASSVTGGTEAF
size: NA
J: TRBJ1-1
V: TRBV11-3
D: TRBD1

CDR3: ASSETSGGRSTQY
size: NA
J: TRBJ2-3
V: TRBV2
D: TRBD2

CDR3: ASSQGAETSGANVLT
size: NA
J: TRBJ2-6
V: TRBV21-1
D: NA

CDR3: ASSRMGLTGYT
size: NA
J: TRBJ1-2
V: TRBV27
D: NA

CDR3: ASSRYLTGSNTGELF
size: NA
J: TRBJ2-2
V: TRBV7-2
D: NA

CDR3: ASSVGQGAYEQF
size: NA
J: TRBJ2-1
V: TRBV9
D: TRBD1

CDR3: AISEGDRLSITGYT
size: NA
J: TRBJ1-2
V: TRBV10-3
D: TRBD1

CDR3: ASSLFGGRQHQKLF
size: NA
J: TRBJ1-4
V: TRBV11-3
D: NA

CDR3: ASSQDPYGYT
size: NA
J: TRBJ1-2
V: TRBV14
D: NA

CDR3: ASSHLEGVGEKLF
size: few
J: TRBJ1-4
V: TRBV4-2
D: NA

CDR3: ASSLIGELF
size: few
J: TRBJ2-2
V: TRBV11-3
D: NA

CDR3: ASSPSTIVSNQPQH
size: NA
J: TRBJ1-5
V: TRBV18
D: NA

CDR3: ASSQDLSGGPTDTQY
size: medium-sized
J: TRBJ2-3
V: TRBV4-2
D: TRBD2

CDR3: ASSMGGVGAGTEAF
size: NA
J: TRBJ1-1
V: TRBV19
D: NA

CDR3: AITLGQTNTEAF
size: NA
J: TRBJ1-1
V: TRBV10-3
D: NA

CDR3: ASSDQAVSSYNEQF
size: NA
J: TRBJ2-1
V: TRBV2
D: NA

CDR3: ASSPGVAGAYEETQY
size: NA
J: TRBJ2-5
V: TRBV7-8
D: TRBD2

CDR3: ASSLEGRSGEKLF
size: NA
J: TRBJ1-4
V: TRBV5-6
D: NA

CDR3: ASSGGVAGGPHEQF
size: NA
J: TRBJ2-1
V: TRBV5-8
D: TRBD2

CDR3: ASSAETGYQETQY
size: few
J: TRBJ2-5
V: TRBV19
D: TRBD1

CDR3: ASSLGAGGPGHEQF
size: few
J: TRBJ2-1
V: TRBV7-9
D: TRBD2

CDR3: AQRLGTEAF
size: few
J: TRBJ1-1
V: TRBV2
D: NA

CDR3: ASSYTGQGNQPQH
size: NA
J: TRBJ1-5
V: TRBV5-1
D: TRBD1

CDR3: ASSPTLAGGIYNEQF
size: NA
J: TRBJ2-1
V: TRBV5-1
D: TRBD2

CDR3: ASSVEPTGSAYEQY
size: NA
J: TRBJ2-7
V: TRBV9
D: NA

CDR3: ASSPLGVGETQY
size: NA
J: TRBJ2-5
V: TRBV11-2
D: NA

CDR3: ASSRAGESSYEQY
size: NA
J: TRBJ2-7
V: TRBV4-2
D: TRBD2

CDR3: ASSLDGGSSYNSPLH
size: NA
J: TRBJ1-6
V: TRBV5-1
D: NA

CDR3: AWSVTTQETQY
size: once
J: TRBJ2-5
V: TRBV30
D: NA

CDR3: ASSTARRNEQF
size: NA
J: TRBJ2-1
V: TRBV6-6
D: NA

CDR3: ASSVQGATSNQPQH
size: NA
J: TRBJ1-5
V: TRBV28
D: TRBD1

CDR3: ASSLIVSEAF
size: once
J: TRBJ1-1
V: TRBV28
D: NA

CDR3: AWSVNGLRDSPLH
size: NA
J: TRBJ1-6
V: TRBV30
D: NA

CDR3: ASSLAGAGTEAF
size: NA
J: TRBJ1-1
V: TRBV5-5
D: NA

CDR3: ASSLVGSISTDTQY
size: NA
J: TRBJ2-3
V: TRBV11-2
D: NA

CDR3: ASSEAWGTNYGYT
size: NA
J: TRBJ1-2
V: TRBV2
D: NA

CDR3: ASSRGTGGIGEQY
size: NA
J: TRBJ2-7
V: TRBV19
D: TRBD1

CDR3: ASRAEGAVHYEQY
size: NA
J: TRBJ2-7
V: TRBV2
D: TRBD1

CDR3: ASSLSSRMNTEAF
size: NA
J: TRBJ1-1
V: TRBV27
D: NA